Listed here are 4 T cell receptor beta chains from one sample, sequenced in a study of regulatory T cells in long-lasting Graves disease (dated by TCRdb to 2020 to 2022). Preparation of the library involved multiplex PCR. Sequenced on an Illumina HiSeq 4000. To build TCR beta libraries, CDR3 regions were amplified by Arm-PCR using iRepertoire HTBI primers. TCRdb trimmed the raw reads at Q25, called clones with MiXCR and kept productive beta chains. Each record represents a unique CDR3 protein, reported with the most common genes and DNA among its rows. The table for this sample lists 500,000 to 800,000 distinct CDR3 sequences; about 30% of them were counted only once. The ten largest clonotypes hold about two fifths of the sample. The intended sense of this specimen's time point label: persistent/refractory GD, antithyroid drugs over 5 years with positive TRAb. RNA was extracted from PBMCs in TRIzol for both TCR sequencing and RNA sequencing.

This sample comprised peripheral blood mononuclear cells (PBMCs), obtained when the disease was refractory, from a patient treated with antithyroid drugs. The receptors stem from a female donor with Graves disease.

J is TRBJ1-5 and V is TRBV10-2; 7 nucleotides match TRBD1. V shed 2 bases, J shed 2 bases, and the junction held 6 bases outside the gene matches. Germline CDR1 WSHSY, CDR2 SAAADI. CDR3 length equals 16 residues. The CDR3 DNA is TGCGCCAGCAGTGAGCCACAGGGGTCGGGCAATCAGCCCCAGCATTTT. This translates into CASSEPQGSGNQPQHF.

The rearrangement joins TRBV20-1 to TRBJ2-7, with 11 bases lining up with TRBD1. The CDR3 has 14 amino acids. J was trimmed by 4 bases and V by 3 bases; bases with no gene match: 5. Germline V gene lookup returns CDR1 DFQATT and CDR2 SNEGSKA (reference sequence). In nucleotides, the CDR3 is TGCAGTGCTAGCAGGGGGACAGGGGGGTACGAGCAGTACTTC. Amino acid sequence: CSASRGTGGYEQYF.

V gene TRBV14 combines with J gene TRBJ2-2; 11 bases map to TRBD2. The trim removed 2 bases at V and 5 bases at J, leaving 4 bases unmatched. The germline V gene has CDR1 SGHDN and CDR2 FVKESK. This CDR3 has 16 residues. As DNA, the CDR3 is TGTGCCAGCAGCCAATGGCTAGCGGGAGGAACCGGGGAGCTGTTTTTT. Translated: CASSQWLAGGTGELFF.

This clonotype was seen a handful of times. This sequence joins TRBV3-1 and TRBJ1-2; D perhaps matches TRBD1 (5 bases). V lost 3 bases and J lost 2, with 16 bases in between. Germline V gene data show CDR1 as LGHDT and CDR2 as YNNKEL (reference sequence). The CDR3 is made up of 16 amino acids. The CDR3 DNA sequence: TGTGCCAGCAGCCAGGCTCCGGGCAGGGCCAACTATGGCTACACCTTC. It encodes CASSQAPGRANYGYTF. Drawing the rest from reference TRBV3-1 and TRBJ1-2, the complete variable domain is DTAVSQTPKYLVTQMGNDKSIKCEQNLGHDTMYWYKQDSKKFLKIMFSYNNKELIINETVPNRFSPKSPDKAHLNLHINSLELGDSAVYFCASSQAPGRANYGYTFGSGTRLTVV.